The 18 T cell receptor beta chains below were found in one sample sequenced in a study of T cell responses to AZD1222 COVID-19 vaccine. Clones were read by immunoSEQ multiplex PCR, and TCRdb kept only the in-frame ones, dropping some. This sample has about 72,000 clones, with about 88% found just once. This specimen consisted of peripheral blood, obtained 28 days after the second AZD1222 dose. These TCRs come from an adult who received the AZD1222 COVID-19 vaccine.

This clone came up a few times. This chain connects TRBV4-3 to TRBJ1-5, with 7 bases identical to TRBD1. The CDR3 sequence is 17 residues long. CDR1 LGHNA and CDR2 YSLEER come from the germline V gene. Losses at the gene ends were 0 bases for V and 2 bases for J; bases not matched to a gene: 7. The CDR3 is CASSQDRPTGGNQPQHF. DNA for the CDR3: TGCGCCAGCAGCCAAGATCGCCCTACAGGGGGCAATCAGCCCCAGCATTTT.

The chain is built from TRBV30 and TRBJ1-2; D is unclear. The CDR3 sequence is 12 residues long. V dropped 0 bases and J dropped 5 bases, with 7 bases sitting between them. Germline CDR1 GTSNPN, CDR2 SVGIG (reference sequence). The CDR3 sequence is CAWSVPTYGYTF. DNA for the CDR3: TGTGCCTGGAGTGTACCGACTTATGGCTACACCTTC.

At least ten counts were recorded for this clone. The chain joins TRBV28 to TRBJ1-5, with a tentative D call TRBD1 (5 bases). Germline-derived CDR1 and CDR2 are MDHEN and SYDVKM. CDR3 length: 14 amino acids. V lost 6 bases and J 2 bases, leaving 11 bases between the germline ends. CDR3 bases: TGTGCCAGCAGCATACTACAGGGCAATCAGCCCCAGCATTTT. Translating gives CASSILQGNQPQHF.

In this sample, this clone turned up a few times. CDR3 DNA sequence: TGTGCCAGCACCCCGGGACTATTTAAGAATGAGCAGTTCTTC. It codes for CASTPGLFKNEQFF. The V gene is TRBV6-2 or TRBV6-3, the J gene TRBJ2-1; 7 nucleotides align to TRBD2. Germline V lookup: CDR1 MNHEY, CDR2 SVGEGT. The junction had 10 bases not matched to a gene; V was cut back by 7 bases and J by 7 bases. This CDR3 comprises 14 residues.

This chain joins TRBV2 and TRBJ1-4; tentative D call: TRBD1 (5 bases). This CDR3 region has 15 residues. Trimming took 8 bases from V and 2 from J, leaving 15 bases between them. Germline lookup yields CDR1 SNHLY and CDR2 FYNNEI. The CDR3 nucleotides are TGTGCCAGCTATGAACCTCGGGGCACTAATGAAAAACTGTTTTTT. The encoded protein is CASYEPRGTNEKLFF.

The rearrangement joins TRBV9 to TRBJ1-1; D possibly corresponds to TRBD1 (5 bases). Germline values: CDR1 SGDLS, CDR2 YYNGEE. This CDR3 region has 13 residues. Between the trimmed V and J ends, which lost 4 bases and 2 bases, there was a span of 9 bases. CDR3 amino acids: CASSSDTNTEAFF. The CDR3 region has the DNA TGTGCCAGCAGCTCGGACACCAACACTGAAGCTTTCTTT.

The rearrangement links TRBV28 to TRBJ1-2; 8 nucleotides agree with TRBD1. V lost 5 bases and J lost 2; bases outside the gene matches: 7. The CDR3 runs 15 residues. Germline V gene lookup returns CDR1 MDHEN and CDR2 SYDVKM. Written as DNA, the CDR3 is TGTGCCAGCAGTCGTCAGGGGGCGAGCAACTATGGCTACACCTTC. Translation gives CASSRQGASNYGYTF.

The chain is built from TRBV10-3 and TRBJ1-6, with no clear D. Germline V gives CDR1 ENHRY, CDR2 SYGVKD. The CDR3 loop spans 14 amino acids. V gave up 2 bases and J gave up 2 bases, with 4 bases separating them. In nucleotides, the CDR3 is TGTGCCATCAGTGAGCTTACCTATAATTCACCCCTCCACTTT. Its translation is CAISELTYNSPLHF.

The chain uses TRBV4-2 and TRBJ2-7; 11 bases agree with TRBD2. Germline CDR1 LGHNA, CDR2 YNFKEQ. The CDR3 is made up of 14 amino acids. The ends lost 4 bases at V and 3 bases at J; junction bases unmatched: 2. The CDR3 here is CASSPGLAGYEQYF. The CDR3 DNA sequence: TGTGCCAGCAGCCCAGGACTAGCGGGCTACGAGCAGTACTTC.

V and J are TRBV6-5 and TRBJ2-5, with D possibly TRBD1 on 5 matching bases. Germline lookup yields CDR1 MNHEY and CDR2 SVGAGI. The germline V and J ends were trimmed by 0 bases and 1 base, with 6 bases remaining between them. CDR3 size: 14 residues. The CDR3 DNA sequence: TGTGCCAGCAGTTACTCAGGGGCCCAAGAGACCCAGTACTTC. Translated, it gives CASSYSGAQETQYF.

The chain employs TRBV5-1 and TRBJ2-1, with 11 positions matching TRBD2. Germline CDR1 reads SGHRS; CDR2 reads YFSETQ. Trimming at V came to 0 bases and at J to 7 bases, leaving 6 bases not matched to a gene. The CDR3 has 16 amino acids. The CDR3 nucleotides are TGCGCCAGCAGCTTGGGGGGGACTAGCGGTGATAATGAGCAGTTCTTC. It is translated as CASSLGGTSGDNEQFF.

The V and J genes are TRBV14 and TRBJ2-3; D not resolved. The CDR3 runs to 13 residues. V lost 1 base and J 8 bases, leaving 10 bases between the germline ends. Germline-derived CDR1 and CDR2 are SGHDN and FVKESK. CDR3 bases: TGTGCCAGCAGCCAAGCCCTAACGGGTACGCAGTATTTT. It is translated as CASSQALTGTQYF.

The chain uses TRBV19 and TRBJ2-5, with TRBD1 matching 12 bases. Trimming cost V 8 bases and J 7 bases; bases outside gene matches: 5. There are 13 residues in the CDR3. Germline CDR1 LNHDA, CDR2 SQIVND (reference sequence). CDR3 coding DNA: TGTGCCAGTGGTGGGACAGGGGGCGGGACCCAGTACTTC. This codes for CASGGTGGGTQYF.

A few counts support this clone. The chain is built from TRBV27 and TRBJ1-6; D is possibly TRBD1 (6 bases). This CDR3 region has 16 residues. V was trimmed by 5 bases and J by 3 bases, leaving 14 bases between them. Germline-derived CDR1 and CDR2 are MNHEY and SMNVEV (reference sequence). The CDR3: CASSDNRESYNSPLHF. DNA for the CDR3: TGTGCCAGCAGTGATAACAGGGAGAGCTATAATTCACCCCTCCACTTT.

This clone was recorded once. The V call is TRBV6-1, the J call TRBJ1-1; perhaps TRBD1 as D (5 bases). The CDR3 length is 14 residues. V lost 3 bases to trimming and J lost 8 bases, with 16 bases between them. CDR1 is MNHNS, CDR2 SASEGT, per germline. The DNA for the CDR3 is TGTGCCAGCAGTGAGATTAAGGGGTTAGAGGAAGCTTTCTTT. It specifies CASSEIKGLEEAFF.

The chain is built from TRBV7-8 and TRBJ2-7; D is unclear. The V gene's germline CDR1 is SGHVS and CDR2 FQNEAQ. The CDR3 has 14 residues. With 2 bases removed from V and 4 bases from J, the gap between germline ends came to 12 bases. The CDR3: CASSLPRIPYEQYF. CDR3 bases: TGTGCCAGCAGCTTACCCCGGATACCTTACGAGCAGTACTTC.

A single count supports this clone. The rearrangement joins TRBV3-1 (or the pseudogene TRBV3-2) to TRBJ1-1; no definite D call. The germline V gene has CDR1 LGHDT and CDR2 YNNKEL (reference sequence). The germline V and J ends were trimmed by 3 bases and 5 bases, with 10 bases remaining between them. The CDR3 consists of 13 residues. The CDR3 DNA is TGTGCCAGCAGCCACGAGGGTCGGACTGAAGCTTTCTTT. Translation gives CASSHEGRTEAFF.

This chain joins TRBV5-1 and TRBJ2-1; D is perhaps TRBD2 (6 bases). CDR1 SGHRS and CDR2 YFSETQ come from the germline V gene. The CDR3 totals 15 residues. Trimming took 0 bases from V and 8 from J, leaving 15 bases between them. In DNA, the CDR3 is TGCGCCAGCAGCTTGGAAGCGGGCTCGATCGATGAGCAGTTCTTC. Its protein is CASSLEAGSIDEQFF.